The 7 T cell receptor beta chains below come from one sample, sequenced in a study of CD8+ T cells in alopecia areata. The treatment here: oral pan-JAK inhibitor, 5-10 mg twice daily. RNA extraction and reverse transcription yielded cDNA as sequencing template. The data were produced by immunoSEQ multiplex PCR, yet TCRdb's version contains in-frame clones alone and is incomplete. Found here are about 120,000 clones, about half of them singletons; the top ten hold roughly 0.5%. Material: CD4+ T cells sorted from blood, obtained at week 4, from a patient treated with tofacitinib. The receptors come from a human donor with alopecia areata.

The rearrangement links TRBV29-1 to TRBJ1-1; D not certain. Germline-derived CDR1 and CDR2 are SQVTM and ANQGSEA. V lost 4 bases, J lost 0 bases, and 9 bases lay in between. The CDR3 covers 13 residues. The CDR3 region has the DNA TGCAGCGTTGTACAGTTTCTGAACACTGAAGCTTTCTTT. Its protein product is CSVVQFLNTEAFF. Full variable domain (remainder filled in from reference TRBV29-1 and TRBJ1-1): SAVISQKPSRDICQRGTSLTIQCQVDSQVTMMFWYRQQPGQSLTLIATANQGSEATYESGFVIDKFPISRPNLTFSTLTVSNMSPEDSSIYLCSVVQFLNTEAFFGQGTRLTVV.

The V and J genes are TRBV30 and TRBJ2-3, with 8 bases fitting TRBD1. The CDR3 has 13 residues. V trimming: 3 bases; J trimming: 5 bases; junction bases outside the gene matches: 4. In germline, CDR1 is GTSNPN, CDR2 SVGIG (reference sequence). The CDR3 nucleotides read TGTGCCTGGAGGTACAGGGGGATAGATACGCAGTATTTT. Translating it yields CAWRYRGIDTQYF.

This clone occurred a few times. V usage is TRBV14 and J usage is TRBJ1-6; D is perhaps TRBD1 (6 bases). V was pared by 4 bases and J by 7 bases, with 14 bases between. The CDR3 runs to 15 residues. CDR1 is SGHDN, CDR2 FVKESK, per germline. This CDR3 is CASSLRGSGNSPLHF. In DNA, the CDR3 is TGTGCCAGCAGCCTCAGGGGATCTGGGAATTCACCCCTCCACTTT.

The rearrangement joins TRBV19 to TRBJ1-1, with D unresolved. The V end was cut by 5 bases, the J end by 4 bases, with 8 bases between. CDR1 is LNHDA and CDR2 is SQIVND in the germline V gene (reference sequence). This CDR3 has 12 amino acids. In DNA, the CDR3 is TGTGCCAGTAGTCACCTGGGCACTGAAGCTTTCTTT. As protein: CASSHLGTEAFF.

V and J are TRBV6-1 and TRBJ2-1; 7 nucleotides align to TRBD2. The germline V gene has CDR1 MNHNS and CDR2 SASEGT. The CDR3 is made up of 17 amino acids. J was trimmed by 3 bases and V by 2 bases; bases with no gene match: 10. In nucleotides, the CDR3 is TGTGCCAGCAGTGAACTTGGTATGGGGGGGATCTACAATGAGCAGTTCTTC. It specifies CASSELGMGGIYNEQFF.

V is TRBV30 and J is TRBJ2-3, with unresolved D. Trimming shortened V by 2 bases and J by 4 bases, and 7 bases separated the two germline ends. The germline V gene encodes CDR1 GTSNPN and CDR2 SVGIG (reference sequence). The CDR3 has 12 amino acids. The CDR3 here is CAWSRWADTQYF. CDR3 in DNA: TGTGCCTGGAGTCGATGGGCAGATACGCAGTATTTT.

The chain has TRBV5-4 and TRBJ2-5; the D gene is possibly TRBD1 (6 bases). The V and J ends lost 4 bases and 2 bases respectively, with 15 bases between them. This CDR3 has 15 amino acids. Germline CDR1 SGHNT, CDR2 YYREEE (reference sequence). The CDR3 reads CASSPNLGGQETQYF. CDR3 DNA: TGTGCCAGCAGCCCCAACCTAGGGGGTCAAGAGACCCAGTACTTC. Full variable domain (rest looked up from reference TRBV5-4 and TRBJ2-5): ETGVTQSPTHLIKTRGQQVTLRCSSQSGHNTVSWYQQALGQGPQFIFQYYREEENGRGNFPPRFSGLQFPNYSSELNVNALELDDSALYLCASSPNLGGQETQYFGPGTRLLVL.